These 4 T cell receptor beta chains came from one sample sequenced in a study of blood T cell repertoires in COVID-19. The repertoire was sequenced with immunoSEQ multiplex PCR; TCRdb's copy has only in-frame clones and lacks some. The sample shows around 77,000 clones, 83% of them seen only once. Input material: peripheral blood. The receptor source for this set is a man under 40 with COVID-19, enrolled during active disease.

The J gene is TRBJ1-1, the V gene TRBV7-2; TRBD1 aligns across 8 bases. Trimming took 4 bases from V and 5 from J; bases not matched to a gene: 6. This CDR3 is 14 amino acids long. In germline, CDR1 is SGHTA, CDR2 FQGNSA. CDR3 sequence: CASSSRGLGTEAFF. The CDR3 DNA reads as TGTGCCAGCAGCTCCAGGGGGCTAGGGACTGAAGCTTTCTTT.

The chain employs TRBV19 and TRBJ1-5, with D possibly TRBD1 on 6 matching bases. V was cut by 7 bases and J by 2 bases, with 15 bases left in between. This CDR3 comprises 15 residues. Per germline, CDR1 LNHDA and CDR2 SQIVND (reference sequence). In nucleotides, the CDR3 is TGTGCCAGTACCGCGACAGGACGGGGCAATCAGCCCCAGCATTTT. Its protein product is CASTATGRGNQPQHF.

The chain joins TRBV5-5 to TRBJ1-5; 10 bases are shared with TRBD1. Looked up from germline, CDR1 is SGHKS and CDR2 is YYEKEE (reference sequence). The CDR3 extends over 14 amino acids. V lost 4 bases to trimming and J lost 5 bases; unmatched junction nucleotides: 3. CDR3 sequence: CASSPGTGDQPQHF. The CDR3, as DNA: TGTGCCAGCAGCCCCGGGACAGGGGATCAGCCCCAGCATTTT.

The rearrangement uses TRBV6-5 and TRBJ1-1, with 8 bases identical to TRBD1. Trimming cost V 5 bases and J 1 base; bases outside gene matches: 6. Germline assignment: CDR1 MNHEY and CDR2 SVGAGI. This CDR3 has 15 amino acids. The CDR3 loop reads CASSRRQGSNTEAFF. CDR3 bases: TGTGCCAGCAGTCGGAGACAGGGGTCGAACACTGAAGCTTTCTTT.